This T cell receptor beta chain was recorded in a study of blood T cell repertoires in COVID-19. Whole-study context: Samples taken during acute and convalescent COVID-19 were collected in the United States, Italy and Spain. PBMCs, B-cell-depleted T cells, or T cells provided the cDNA or gDNA that made up the material.

Trimming stripped 4 bases from V and 4 bases from J, with 16 bases between. The CDR3 contains 15 residues. Per germline, CDR1 SGHVS and CDR2 FQNEAQ. The protocol was immunoSEQ multiplex PCR, while the TCRdb copy is restricted to in-frame clones and leaves out a portion. Here the sample spans roughly 120,000 clones, around 85% being singletons. This clone was counted many times. The rearrangement joins TRBV7-8 to TRBJ1-2, with D perhaps matching TRBD1 (6 bases). The sample taken for sequencing was peripheral blood. The receptor was isolated from a woman aged 55 to 70 with COVID-19, enrolled during active disease. CDR3 loop: CASSSVGATGYGYTF. CDR3 DNA sequence: TGTGCCAGCAGCTCAGTGGGGGCAACGGGCTATGGCTACACCTTC.